The clone carrying this T cell receptor beta chain occurred a few times. Its antigen is still unknown. Mismatch with germline at one junction end may stem from a read error. This sample stems from a study of blood T cells in healthy people across ages. Study findings and constraints: Considered underestimates were the diversity estimates obtained from one million T cells.

The CDR3 totals 16 residues. The germline CDR1 and CDR2 sequences are DFQATT and SNEGSKA (reference sequence). A second PCR, run for about 7 to 11 cycles, used a sample-barcoded 5' primer plus a J-beta primer mix. Every molecule of cDNA carried a tag from a template-switch adaptor with 12 random nucleotides. TCRdb re-derived calls from the 5' RACE reads in MiXCR, one entry per CDR3 protein. The sample contains about 780,000 distinct CDR3 sequences, 46% of which appear only once. The V gene is TRBV20-1, the J gene TRBJ1-6; D unclear. Sequencing input: blood. This receptor was obtained from a man older than 75 in good health. CDR3 nucleotide sequence: TGCAATGCTACTCGTGGGCTACGGGCGGGTAATTCACCCCTCCACTTT. This gives the protein CNATRGLRAGNSPLHF.